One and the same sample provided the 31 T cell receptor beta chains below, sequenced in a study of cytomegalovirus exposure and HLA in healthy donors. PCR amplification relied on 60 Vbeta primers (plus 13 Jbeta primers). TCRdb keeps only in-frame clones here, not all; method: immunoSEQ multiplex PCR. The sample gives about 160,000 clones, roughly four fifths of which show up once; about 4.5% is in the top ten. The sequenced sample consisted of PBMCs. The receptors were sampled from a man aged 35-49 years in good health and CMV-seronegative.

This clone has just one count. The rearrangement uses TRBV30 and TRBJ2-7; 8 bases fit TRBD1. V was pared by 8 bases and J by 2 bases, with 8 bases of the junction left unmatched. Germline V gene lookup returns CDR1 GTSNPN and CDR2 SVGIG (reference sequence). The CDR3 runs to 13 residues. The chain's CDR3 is CAGDRGSAYEQYF. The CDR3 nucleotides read TGTGCCGGAGACAGGGGATCGGCCTACGAGCAGTACTTC.

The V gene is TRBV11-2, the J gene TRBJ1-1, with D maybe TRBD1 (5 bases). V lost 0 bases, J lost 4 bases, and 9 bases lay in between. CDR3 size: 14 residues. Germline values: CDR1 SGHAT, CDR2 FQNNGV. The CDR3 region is CASSLEGGSTEAFF. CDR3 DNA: TGTGCCAGCAGCTTAGAGGGGGGGAGCACTGAAGCTTTCTTT.

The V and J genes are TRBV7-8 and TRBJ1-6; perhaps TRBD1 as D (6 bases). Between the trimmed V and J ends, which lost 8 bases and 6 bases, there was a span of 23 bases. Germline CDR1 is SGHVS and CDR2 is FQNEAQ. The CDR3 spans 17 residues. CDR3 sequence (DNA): TGTGCCAGCCGTACCCTTGGGGACATGGGGATTAATTCACCCCTCCACTTT. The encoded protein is CASRTLGDMGINSPLHF.

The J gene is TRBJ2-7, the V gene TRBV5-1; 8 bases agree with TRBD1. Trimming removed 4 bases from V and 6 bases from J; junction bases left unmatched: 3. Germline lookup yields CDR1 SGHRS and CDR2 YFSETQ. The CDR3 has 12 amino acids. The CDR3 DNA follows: TGCGCCAGCAGCCCCGGACAGGGCGAGCAGTACTTC. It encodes CASSPGQGEQYF.

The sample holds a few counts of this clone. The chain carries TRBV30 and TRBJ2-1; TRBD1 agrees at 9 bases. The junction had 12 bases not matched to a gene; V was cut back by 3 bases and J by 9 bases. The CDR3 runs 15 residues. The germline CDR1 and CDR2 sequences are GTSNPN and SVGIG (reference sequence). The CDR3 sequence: CAWSRLQQGAGEQFF. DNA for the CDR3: TGTGCCTGGAGCCGACTACAACAGGGGGCAGGTGAGCAGTTCTTC.

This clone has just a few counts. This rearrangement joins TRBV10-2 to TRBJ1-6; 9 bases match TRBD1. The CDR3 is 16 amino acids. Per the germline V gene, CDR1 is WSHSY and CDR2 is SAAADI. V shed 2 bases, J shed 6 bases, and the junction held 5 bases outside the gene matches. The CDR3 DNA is TGCGCCAGCAGTGAGCTACGGACAGGGGCTAATTCACCCCTCCACTTT. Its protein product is CASSELRTGANSPLHF.

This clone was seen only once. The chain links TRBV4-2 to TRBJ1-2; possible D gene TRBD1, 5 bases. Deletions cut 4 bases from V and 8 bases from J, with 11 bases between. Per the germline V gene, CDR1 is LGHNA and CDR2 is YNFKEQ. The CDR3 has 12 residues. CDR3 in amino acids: CASSPQGRGYTF. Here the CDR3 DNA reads TGTGCCAGCAGCCCTCAGGGTCGGGGCTACACCTTC.

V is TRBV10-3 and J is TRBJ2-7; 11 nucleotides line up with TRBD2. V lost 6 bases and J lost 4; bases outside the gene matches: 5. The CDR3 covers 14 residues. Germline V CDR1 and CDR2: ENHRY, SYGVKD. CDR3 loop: CAIRGLAGGYEQYF. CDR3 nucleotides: TGTGCCATCAGGGGATTAGCGGGGGGGTACGAGCAGTACTTC.

CDR3 DNA: TGTGCCAGGGGGAGTGGGGGGTCGTTTGGGTACGAGCAGTACTTC. This sequence encodes CARGSGGSFGYEQYF. The gene calls are TRBV6-6 and TRBJ2-7; D possibly corresponds to TRBD2 (6 bases). Germline CDR1 reads MNHNY; CDR2 reads SVGAGI (reference sequence). The V end lost 9 bases, the J end lost 4 bases, and 22 bases lay between the germline ends. This CDR3 spans 15 amino acids.

CDR3 DNA: TGTGCCAGCAGCTTAGTTAGAGGAGGACAGGGGAGAGATGGCTACACCTTC. Translating it yields CASSLVRGGQGRDGYTF. This chain joins TRBV7-9 and TRBJ1-2; TRBD1 aligns across 9 bases. Germline V gene data show CDR1 as SEHNR and CDR2 as FQNEAQ (reference sequence). V was clipped by 1 base and J by 6 bases; unmatched bases: 12. The CDR3 runs 17 residues. The variable domain in full, with the rest retrieved from reference TRBV7-9 and TRBJ1-2, is DTGVSQNPRHKITKRGQNVTFRCDPISEHNRLYWYRQTLGQGPEFLTYFQNEAQLEKSRLLSDRFSAERPKGSFSTLEIQRTEQGDSAMYLCASSLVRGGQGRDGYTFGSGTRLTVV.

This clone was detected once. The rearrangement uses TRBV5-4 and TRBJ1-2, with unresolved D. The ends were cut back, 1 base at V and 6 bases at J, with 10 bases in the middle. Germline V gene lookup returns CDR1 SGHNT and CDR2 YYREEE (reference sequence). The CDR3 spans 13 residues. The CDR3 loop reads CASSLWVRDGYTF. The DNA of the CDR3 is TGTGCCAGCAGCTTGTGGGTTCGGGATGGCTACACCTTC.

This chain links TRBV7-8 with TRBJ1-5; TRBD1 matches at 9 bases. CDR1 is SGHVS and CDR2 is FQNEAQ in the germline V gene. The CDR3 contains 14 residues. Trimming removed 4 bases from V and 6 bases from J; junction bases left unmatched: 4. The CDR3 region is CASSYGTGLQPQHF. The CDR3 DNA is TGTGCCAGCAGCTACGGGACAGGGCTTCAGCCCCAGCATTTT.

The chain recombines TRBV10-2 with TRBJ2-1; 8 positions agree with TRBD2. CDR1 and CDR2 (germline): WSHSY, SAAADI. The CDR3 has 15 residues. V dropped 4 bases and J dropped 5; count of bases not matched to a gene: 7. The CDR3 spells CASSGPGGGNNEQFF. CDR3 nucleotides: TGCGCCAGCAGTGGGCCGGGGGGGGGCAACAATGAGCAGTTCTTC.

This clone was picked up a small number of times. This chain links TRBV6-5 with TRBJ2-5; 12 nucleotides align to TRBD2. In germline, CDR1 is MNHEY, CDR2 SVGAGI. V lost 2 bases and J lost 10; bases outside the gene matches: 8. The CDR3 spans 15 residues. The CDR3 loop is CASSYGGLAGRIQYF. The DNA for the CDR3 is TGTGCCAGCAGTTACGGCGGACTAGCGGGGAGGATCCAGTACTTC.

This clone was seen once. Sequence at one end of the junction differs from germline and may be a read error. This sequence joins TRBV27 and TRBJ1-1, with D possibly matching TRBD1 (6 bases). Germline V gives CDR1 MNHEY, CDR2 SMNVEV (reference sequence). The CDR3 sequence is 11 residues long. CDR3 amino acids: CASRQEYEAFF. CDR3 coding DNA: TGTGCTAGCAGACAGGAGTATGAAGCTTTCTTT.

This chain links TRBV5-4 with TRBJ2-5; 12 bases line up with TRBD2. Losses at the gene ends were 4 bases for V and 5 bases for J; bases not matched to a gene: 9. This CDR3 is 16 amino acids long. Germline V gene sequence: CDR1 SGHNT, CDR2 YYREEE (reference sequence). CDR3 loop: CASSIASGGAQETQYF. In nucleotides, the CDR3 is TGTGCCAGCAGCATCGCTAGCGGGGGGGCCCAGGAGACCCAGTACTTC.

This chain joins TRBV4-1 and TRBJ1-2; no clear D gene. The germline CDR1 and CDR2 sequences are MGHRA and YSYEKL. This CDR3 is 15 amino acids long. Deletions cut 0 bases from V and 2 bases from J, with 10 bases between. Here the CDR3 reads CASSQESSRNYGYTF. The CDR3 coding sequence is TGCGCCAGCAGCCAAGAATCGTCCAGAAACTATGGCTACACCTTC.

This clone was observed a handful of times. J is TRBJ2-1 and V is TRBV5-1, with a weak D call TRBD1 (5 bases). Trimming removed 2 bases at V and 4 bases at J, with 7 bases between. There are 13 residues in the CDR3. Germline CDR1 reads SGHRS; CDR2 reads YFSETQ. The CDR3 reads CASSLGHYNEQFF. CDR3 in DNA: TGCGCCAGCAGCTTAGGACATTACAATGAGCAGTTCTTC.

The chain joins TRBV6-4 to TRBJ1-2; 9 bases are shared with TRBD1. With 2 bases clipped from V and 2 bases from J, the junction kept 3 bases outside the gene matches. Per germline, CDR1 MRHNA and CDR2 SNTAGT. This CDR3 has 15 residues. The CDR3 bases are TGTGCCAGCAGTGACCGGGACAGGGCCAACTATGGCTACACCTTC. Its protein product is CASSDRDRANYGYTF.

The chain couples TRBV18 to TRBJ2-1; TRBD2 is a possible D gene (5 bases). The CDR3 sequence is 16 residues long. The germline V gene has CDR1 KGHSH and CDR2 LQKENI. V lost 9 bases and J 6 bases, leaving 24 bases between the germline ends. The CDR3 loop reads CASSPGVKGRGNEQFF. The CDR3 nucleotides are TGTGCCAGTTCCCCAGGAGTAAAAGGCCGGGGCAATGAGCAGTTCTTC.

In DNA form, the CDR3 reads TGCGCCAGCAGCCAAGATTGGCCAGGGGCTAGCGAGCAGTACTTC. Its translation is CASSQDWPGASEQYF. The J gene is TRBJ2-7, the V gene TRBV4-1, with D tentatively TRBD1 (6 bases). The CDR3 extends over 15 amino acids. Per the germline V gene, CDR1 is MGHRA and CDR2 is YSYEKL. Trimming stripped 0 bases from V and 6 bases from J, with 15 bases between.

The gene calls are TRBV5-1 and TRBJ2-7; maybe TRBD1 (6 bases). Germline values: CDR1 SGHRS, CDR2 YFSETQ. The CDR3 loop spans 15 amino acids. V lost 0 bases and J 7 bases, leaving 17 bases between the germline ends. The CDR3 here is CASSLEGHGFREQYF. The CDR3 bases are TGCGCCAGCAGCTTGGAGGGACACGGGTTTAGGGAGCAGTACTTC.

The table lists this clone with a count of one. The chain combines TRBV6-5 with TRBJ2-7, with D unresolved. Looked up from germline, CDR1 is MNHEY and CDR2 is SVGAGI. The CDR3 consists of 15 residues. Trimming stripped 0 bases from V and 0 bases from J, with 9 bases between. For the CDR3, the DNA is TGTGCCAGCAGTTACTCGGCAGGAAGCTCCTACGAGCAGTACTTC. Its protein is CASSYSAGSSYEQYF.

The CDR3 bases are TGTGCCTGGAGTCAAATGGCCAAAAACATTCAGTACTTC. This sequence encodes CAWSQMAKNIQYF. The rearrangement links TRBV30 to TRBJ2-4; D not resolved. Per germline, CDR1 GTSNPN and CDR2 SVGIG (reference sequence). The CDR3 has 13 amino acids. The V end lost 2 bases, the J end lost 1 base, and 6 bases lay between the germline ends.

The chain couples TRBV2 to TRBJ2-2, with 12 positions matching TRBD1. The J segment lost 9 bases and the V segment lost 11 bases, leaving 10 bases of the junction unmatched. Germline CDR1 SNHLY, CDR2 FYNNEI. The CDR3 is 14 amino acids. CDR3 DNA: TGTGCCGGAGATCCGGGACAGGGGGCCCGGGAGCTGTTTTTT. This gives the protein CAGDPGQGARELFF.

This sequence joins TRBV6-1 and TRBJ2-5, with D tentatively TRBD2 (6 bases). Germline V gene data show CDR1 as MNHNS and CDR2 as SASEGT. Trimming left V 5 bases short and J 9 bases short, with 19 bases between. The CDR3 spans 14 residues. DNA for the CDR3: TGTGCCAGCAGTAGACGTCCCCCCCCGGGGGCCCAGTACTTC. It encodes CASSRRPPPGAQYF.

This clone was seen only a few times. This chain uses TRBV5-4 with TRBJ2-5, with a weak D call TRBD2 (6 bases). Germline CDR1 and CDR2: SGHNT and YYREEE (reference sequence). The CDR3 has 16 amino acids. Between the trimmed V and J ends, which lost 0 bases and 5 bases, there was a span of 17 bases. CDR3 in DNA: TGTGCCAGCAGCTTGGACGCCCGGGGACTCGGGGAGACCCAGTACTTC. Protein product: CASSLDARGLGETQYF. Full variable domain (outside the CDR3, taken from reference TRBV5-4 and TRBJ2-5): ETGVTQSPTHLIKTRGQQVTLRCSSQSGHNTVSWYQQALGQGPQFIFQYYREEENGRGNFPPRFSGLQFPNYSSELNVNALELDDSALYLCASSLDARGLGETQYFGPGTRLLVL.

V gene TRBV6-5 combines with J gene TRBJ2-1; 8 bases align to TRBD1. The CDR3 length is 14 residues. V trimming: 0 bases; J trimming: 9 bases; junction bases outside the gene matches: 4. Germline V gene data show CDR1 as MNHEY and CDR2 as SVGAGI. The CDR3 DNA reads TGTGCCAGCAGTTACTCGTCAGGGGGCGTTGAGCAGTTCTTC. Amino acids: CASSYSSGGVEQFF.

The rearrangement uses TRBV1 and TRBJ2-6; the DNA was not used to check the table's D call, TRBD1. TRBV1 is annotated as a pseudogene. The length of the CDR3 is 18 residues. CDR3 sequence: CTSSQDDRTRSGANVLTF. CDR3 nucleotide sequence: TGCACCAGCAGCCAAGACGACAGGACCCGCTCTGGGGCCAACGTCCTGACTTTC.

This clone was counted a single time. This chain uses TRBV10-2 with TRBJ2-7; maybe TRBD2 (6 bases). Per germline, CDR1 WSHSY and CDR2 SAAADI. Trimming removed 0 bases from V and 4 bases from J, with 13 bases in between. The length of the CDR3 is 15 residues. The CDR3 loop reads CASSESRGANYEQYF. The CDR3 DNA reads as TGCGCCAGCAGTGAGTCGCGGGGAGCTAATTACGAGCAGTACTTC.

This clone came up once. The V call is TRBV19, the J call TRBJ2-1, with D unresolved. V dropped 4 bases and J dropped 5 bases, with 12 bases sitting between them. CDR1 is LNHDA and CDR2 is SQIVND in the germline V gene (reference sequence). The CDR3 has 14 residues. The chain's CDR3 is CASSSMRPDNEQFF. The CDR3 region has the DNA TGTGCCAGTAGTAGTATGCGGCCTGACAATGAGCAGTTCTTC.